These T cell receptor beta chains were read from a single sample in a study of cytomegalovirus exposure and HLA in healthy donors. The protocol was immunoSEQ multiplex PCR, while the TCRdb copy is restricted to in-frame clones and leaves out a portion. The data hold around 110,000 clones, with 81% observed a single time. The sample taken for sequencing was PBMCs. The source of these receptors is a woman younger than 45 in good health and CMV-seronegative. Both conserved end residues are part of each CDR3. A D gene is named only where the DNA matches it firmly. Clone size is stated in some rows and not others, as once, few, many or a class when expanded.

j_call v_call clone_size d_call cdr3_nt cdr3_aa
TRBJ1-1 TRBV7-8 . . TGTGCCAGCAGCTTAGATCTGGGGGGGACCACTGAAGCTTTCTTT CASSLDLGGTTEAFF
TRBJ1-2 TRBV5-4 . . TGTGCCAGCAGCTTGGACGGCGCCCAGCGAGGCTACACCTTC CASSLDGAQRGYTF
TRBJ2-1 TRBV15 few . TGTGCCACCAGCAGAGTTAGCGTGTCTGAGCAGTTCTTC CATSRVSVSEQFF
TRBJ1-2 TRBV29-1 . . TGCAGCGTTGAAGAGACAGGACTCTATGGCTACACCTTC CSVEETGLYGYTF
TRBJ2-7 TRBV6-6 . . TGTGCCAGCAGTTACTCGATTCCAGCGGGTACCTACGAGCAGTACTTC CASSYSIPAGTYEQYF
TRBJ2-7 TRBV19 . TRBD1 TGTGCCAGTAGTTCCCGACAGGGCACCTACGAGCAGTACTTC CASSSRQGTYEQYF
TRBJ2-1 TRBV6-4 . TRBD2 TGTGCCAGCAGTGACGCTAGCGGGGTTCGCTACAATGAGCAGTTCTTC CASSDASGVRYNEQFF
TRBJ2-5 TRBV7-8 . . TGTGCCAGCAGCGAGTCCCGAGGGAGGGAGACCCAGTACTTC CASSESRGRETQYF
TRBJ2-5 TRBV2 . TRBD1 TGTGCCAGTCGACAGGGGGAGCGAGAGACCCAGTACTTC CASRQGERETQYF
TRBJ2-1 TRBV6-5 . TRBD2 TGTGCCAGCAGTTACGGGACTAGCGGGGCTTACAATGAGCAGTTCTTC CASSYGTSGAYNEQFF
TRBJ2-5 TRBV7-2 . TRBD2 TGTGCCAGCAGCGAGGGACTAGGGAGGGAGACCCAGTACTTC CASSEGLGRETQYF
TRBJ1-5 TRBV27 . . TGTGCCAGCAGTCCGGGACACAGTAGCAATCAGCCCCAGCATTTT CASSPGHSSNQPQHF
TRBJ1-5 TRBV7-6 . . TGTGCCAGCAGCGACGGGGGGAGCAATCAGCCCCAGCATTTT CASSDGGSNQPQHF
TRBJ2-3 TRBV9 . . TGTGCCAGCAGCCACAGGGGGGGGCCAGATACGCAGTATTTT CASSHRGGPDTQYF
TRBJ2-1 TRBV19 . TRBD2 TGTGCCAGTAGTATACTAGCGGGGACCTACAATGAGCAGTTCTTC CASSILAGTYNEQFF
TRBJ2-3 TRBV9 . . TGTGCCAGCAGCGTAGACCTACCTCACACAGATACGCAGTATTTT CASSVDLPHTDTQYF
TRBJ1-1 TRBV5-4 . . TGTGCCAGCAGCAGTACCACAGGGAACGAAGCTTTCTTT CASSSTTGNEAFF
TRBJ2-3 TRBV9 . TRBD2 TGTGCCAGCAGCGTAGAGGCTAGCGGGAGCACAGATACGCAGTATTTT CASSVEASGSTDTQYF
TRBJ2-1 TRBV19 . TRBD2 TGTGCCAGTCAGCGGGAGGGTTACATTTTTGAGCAGTTCTTC CASQREGYIFEQFF
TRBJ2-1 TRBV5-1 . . TGCGCCAGCAGCTCGGACAGCAGGGGGGAGTTCTTC CASSSDSRGEFF
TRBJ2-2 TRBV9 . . TGTGCCAGCAGCGCGTCCAGAAACACCGGGGAGCTGTTTTTT CASSASRNTGELFF
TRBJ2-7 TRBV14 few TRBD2 TGTGCCAGCAGCCAAGTAGCGGGGGAGGCCTACGAGCAGTACTTC CASSQVAGEAYEQYF
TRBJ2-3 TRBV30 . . TGTGCCTGGAGTGTACCCCCTTTTGGACCACCGGGGAGCACAGATACGCAGTATTTT CAWSVPPFGPPGSTDTQYF